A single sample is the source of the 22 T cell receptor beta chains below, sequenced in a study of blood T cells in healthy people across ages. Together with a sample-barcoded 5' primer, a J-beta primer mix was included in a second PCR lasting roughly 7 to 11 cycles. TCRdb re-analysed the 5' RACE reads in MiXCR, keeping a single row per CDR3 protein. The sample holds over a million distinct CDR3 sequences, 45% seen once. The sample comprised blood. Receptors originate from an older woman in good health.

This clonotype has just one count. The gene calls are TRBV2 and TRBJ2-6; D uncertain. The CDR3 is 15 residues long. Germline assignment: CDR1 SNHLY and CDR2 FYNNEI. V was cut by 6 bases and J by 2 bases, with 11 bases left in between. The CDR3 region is CASRLATPGANVLTF. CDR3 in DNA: TGTGCCAGCAGGCTTGCGACCCCTGGGGCCAACGTCCTGACTTTC.

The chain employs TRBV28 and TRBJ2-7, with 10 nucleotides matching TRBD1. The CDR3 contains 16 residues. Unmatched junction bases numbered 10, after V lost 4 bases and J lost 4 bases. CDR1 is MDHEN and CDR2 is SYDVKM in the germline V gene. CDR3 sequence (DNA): TGTGCCAGCAGTTCCACCGGGACAGGGGTTCTGTACGAGCAGTACTTC. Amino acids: CASSSTGTGVLYEQYF.

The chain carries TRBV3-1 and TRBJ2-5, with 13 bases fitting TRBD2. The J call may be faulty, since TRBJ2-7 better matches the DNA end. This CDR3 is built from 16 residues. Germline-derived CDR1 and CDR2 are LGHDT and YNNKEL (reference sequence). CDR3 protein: CASSQGLAGGPFEQYF. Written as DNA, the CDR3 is TGTGCCAGCAGCCAAGGACTAGCGGGAGGCCCCTTCGAGCAGTACTTC.

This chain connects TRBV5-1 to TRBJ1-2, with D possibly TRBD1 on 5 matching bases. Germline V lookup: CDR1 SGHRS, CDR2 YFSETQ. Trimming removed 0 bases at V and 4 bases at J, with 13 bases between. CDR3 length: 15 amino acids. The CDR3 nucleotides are TGCGCCAGCAGCTTGGGACAAGGGACGAGCTATGGCTACACCTTC. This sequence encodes CASSLGQGTSYGYTF.

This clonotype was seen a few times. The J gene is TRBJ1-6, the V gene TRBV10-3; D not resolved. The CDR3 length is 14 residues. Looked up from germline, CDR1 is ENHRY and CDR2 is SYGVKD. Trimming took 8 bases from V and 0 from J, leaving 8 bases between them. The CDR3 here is CAIGGYSYNSPLHF. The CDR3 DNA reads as TGTGCCATCGGAGGGTACTCCTATAATTCACCCCTCCACTTT.

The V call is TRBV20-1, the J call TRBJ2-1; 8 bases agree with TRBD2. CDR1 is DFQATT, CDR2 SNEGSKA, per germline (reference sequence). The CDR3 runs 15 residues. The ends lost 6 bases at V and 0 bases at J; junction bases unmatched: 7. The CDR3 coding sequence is TGCAGTGCGTCGAAGCGGGAGAGCTCCTACAATGAGCAGTTCTTC. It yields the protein CSASKRESSYNEQFF.

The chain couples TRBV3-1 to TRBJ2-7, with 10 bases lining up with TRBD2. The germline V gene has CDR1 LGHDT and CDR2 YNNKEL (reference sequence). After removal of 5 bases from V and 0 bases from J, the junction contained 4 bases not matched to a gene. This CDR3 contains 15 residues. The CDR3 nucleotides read TGTGCCAGCAGCACTAGCGGGAAGAGCTCCTACGAGCAGTACTTC. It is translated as CASSTSGKSSYEQYF.

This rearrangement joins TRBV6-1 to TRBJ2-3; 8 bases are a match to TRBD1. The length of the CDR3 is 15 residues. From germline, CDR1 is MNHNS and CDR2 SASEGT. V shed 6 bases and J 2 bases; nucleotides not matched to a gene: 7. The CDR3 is CASRPRTGYTDTQYF. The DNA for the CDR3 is TGTGCCAGCAGACCCCGGACAGGGTACACAGATACGCAGTATTTT.

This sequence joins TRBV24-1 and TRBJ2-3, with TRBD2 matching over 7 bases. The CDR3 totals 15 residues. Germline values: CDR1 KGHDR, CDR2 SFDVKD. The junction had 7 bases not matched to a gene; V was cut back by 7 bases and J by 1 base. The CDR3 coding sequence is TGTGCCACCAGCGGACGAGCGGGACGCACAGATACGCAGTATTTT. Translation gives CATSGRAGRTDTQYF.

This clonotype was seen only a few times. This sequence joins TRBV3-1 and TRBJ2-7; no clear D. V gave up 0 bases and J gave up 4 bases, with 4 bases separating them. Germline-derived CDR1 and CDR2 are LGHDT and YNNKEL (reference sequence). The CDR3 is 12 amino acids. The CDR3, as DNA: TGTGCCAGCAGCCAAGATTGGTACGAGCAGTACTTC. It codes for CASSQDWYEQYF.

CDR3 DNA: TGTGCTAGTACCATAGGTTCGGGTCCCCAGTATTTT. It codes for CASTIGSGPQYF. The chain has TRBV12-5 and TRBJ2-3; D is ambiguous. Germline CDR1 reads LGHNT; CDR2 reads FRNRAP. V lost 8 bases to trimming and J lost 12 bases, with 18 bases between them. This CDR3 contains 12 residues.

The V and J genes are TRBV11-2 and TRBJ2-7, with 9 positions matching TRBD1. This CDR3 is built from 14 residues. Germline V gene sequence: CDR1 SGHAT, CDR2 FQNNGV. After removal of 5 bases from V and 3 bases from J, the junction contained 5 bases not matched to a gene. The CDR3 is CASSKGQGLYEQYF. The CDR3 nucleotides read TGTGCCAGCAGCAAAGGACAGGGGCTCTACGAGCAGTACTTC.

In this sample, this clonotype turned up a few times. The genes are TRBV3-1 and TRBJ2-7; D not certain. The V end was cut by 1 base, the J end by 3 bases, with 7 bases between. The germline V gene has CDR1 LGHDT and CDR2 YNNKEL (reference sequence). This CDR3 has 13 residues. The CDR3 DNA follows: TGTGCCAGCAGCCAAGTTGGGCGCTACGAGCAGTACTTC. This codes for CASSQVGRYEQYF.

The CDR3 here is CASSPEPQETQYF. The CDR3 DNA is TGCGCCAGCAGCCCGGAACCCCAAGAGACCCAGTACTTC. This chain links TRBV5-1 with TRBJ2-5, with D unresolved. This CDR3 is built from 13 residues. The V gene lost 4 bases and the J gene lost 1 base, with 8 bases spanning the gap. The germline V gene has CDR1 SGHRS and CDR2 YFSETQ. The whole variable domain, filled in from reference TRBV5-1 and TRBJ2-5, reads KAGVTQTPRYLIKTRGQQVTLSCSPISGHRSVSWYQQTPGQGLQFLFEYFSETQRNKGNFPGRFSGRQFSNSRSEMNVSTLELGDSALYLCASSPEPQETQYFGPGTRLLVL.

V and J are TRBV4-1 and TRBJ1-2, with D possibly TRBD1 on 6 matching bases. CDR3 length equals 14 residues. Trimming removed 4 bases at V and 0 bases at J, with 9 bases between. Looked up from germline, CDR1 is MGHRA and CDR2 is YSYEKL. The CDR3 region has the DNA TGCGCCAGCAGCCGGGACACCACTAACTATGGCTACACCTTC. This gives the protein CASSRDTTNYGYTF.

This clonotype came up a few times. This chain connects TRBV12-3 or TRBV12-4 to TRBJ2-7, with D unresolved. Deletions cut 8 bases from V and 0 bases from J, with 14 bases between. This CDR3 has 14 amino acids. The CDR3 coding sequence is TGTGCCAGCTCGGAAGTGGCCAACTCCTACGAGCAGTACTTC. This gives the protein CASSEVANSYEQYF.

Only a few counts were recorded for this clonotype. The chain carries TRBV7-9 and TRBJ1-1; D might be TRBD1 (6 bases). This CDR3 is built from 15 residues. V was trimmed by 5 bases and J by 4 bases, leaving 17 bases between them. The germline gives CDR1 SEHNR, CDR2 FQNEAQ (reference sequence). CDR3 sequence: CASSVGTLGSTEAFF. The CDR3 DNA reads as TGTGCCAGCAGCGTCGGGACACTCGGTAGCACTGAAGCTTTCTTT. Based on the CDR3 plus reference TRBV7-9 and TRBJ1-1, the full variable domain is DTGVSQNPRHKITKRGQNVTFRCDPISEHNRLYWYRQTLGQGPEFLTYFQNEAQLEKSRLLSDRFSAERPKGSFSTLEIQRTEQGDSAMYLCASSVGTLGSTEAFFGQGTRLTVV.

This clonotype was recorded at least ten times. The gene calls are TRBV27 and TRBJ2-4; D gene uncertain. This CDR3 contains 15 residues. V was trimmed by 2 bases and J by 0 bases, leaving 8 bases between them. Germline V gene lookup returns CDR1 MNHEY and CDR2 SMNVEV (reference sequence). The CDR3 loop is CASSLGNGAKNIQYF. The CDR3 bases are TGTGCCAGCAGTTTAGGGAATGGAGCCAAAAACATTCAGTACTTC.

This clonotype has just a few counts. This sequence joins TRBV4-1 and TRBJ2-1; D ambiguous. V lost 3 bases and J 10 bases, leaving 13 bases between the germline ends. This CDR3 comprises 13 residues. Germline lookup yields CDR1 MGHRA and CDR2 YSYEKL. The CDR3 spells CASSHENPGEQFF. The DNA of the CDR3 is TGCGCCAGCAGCCACGAGAATCCTGGGGAGCAGTTCTTC.

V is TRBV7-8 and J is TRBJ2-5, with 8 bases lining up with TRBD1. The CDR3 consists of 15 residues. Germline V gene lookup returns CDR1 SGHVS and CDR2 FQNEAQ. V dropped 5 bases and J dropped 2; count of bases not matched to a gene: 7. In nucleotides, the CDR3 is TGTGCCAGCAGCCGAGGAAGGACAGGGCAAGAGACCCAGTACTTC. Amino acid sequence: CASSRGRTGQETQYF. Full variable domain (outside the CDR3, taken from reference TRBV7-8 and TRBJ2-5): GAGVSQSPRYKVAKRGQDVALRCDPISGHVSLFWYQQALGQGPEFLTYFQNEAQLDKSGLPSDRFFAERPEGSVSTLKIQRTQQEDSAVYLCASSRGRTGQETQYFGPGTRLLVL.

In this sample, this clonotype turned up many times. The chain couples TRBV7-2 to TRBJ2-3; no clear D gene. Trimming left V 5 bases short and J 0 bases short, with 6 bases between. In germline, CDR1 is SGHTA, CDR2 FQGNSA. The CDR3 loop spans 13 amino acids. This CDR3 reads CASSVTSTDTQYF. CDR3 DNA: TGTGCCAGCAGCGTAACTAGCACAGATACGCAGTATTTT.

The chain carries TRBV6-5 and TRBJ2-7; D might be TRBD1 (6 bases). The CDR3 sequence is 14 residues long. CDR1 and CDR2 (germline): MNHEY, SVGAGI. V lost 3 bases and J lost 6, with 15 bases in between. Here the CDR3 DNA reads TGTGCCAGCAGTTATGACAGGACCAGGGGCGAGCAGTACTTC. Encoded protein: CASSYDRTRGEQYF.